The 10 T cell receptor beta chains reported below all come from one sample, sequenced in a study of blood T cell repertoires in COVID-19. Using immunoSEQ multiplex PCR, the repertoire was profiled, and TCRdb retains in-frame clones only, with some absent. The sample lists fewer than 60,000 clones, 89% seen once, with around 18% in the top ten. Sequencing was carried out using peripheral blood. The origin of the receptors is a human donor in a cohort sampled during active COVID-19.

The chain employs TRBV6-6 and TRBJ1-5; tentative D call: TRBD1 (5 bases). The CDR3 is made up of 14 amino acids. Trimming removed 0 bases from V and 4 bases from J, with 7 bases in between. CDR1 MNHNY and CDR2 SVGAGI come from the germline V gene (reference sequence). CDR3 residues: CASSYSAGNQPQHF. The CDR3 region has the DNA TGTGCCAGCAGTTACTCGGCAGGGAATCAGCCCCAGCATTTT.

This chain links TRBV19 with TRBJ2-7; D possibly corresponds to TRBD2 (5 bases). V was clipped by 5 bases and J by 0 bases, with 11 bases between them. Germline assignment: CDR1 LNHDA and CDR2 SQIVND (reference sequence). The CDR3 spans 14 residues. In DNA, the CDR3 is TGTGCCAGTAGTCCGGGGATTAGCTCCTACGAGCAGTACTTC. Encoded protein: CASSPGISSYEQYF.

The chain joins TRBV12-3 or TRBV12-4 to TRBJ2-7, with D tentatively TRBD1 (6 bases). V was pared by 3 bases and J by 2 bases, with 8 bases between. This CDR3 is 13 amino acids long. The CDR3 nucleotides are TGTGCCAGCAGTTTGCAGGGGACCTACGAGCAGTACTTC. It specifies CASSLQGTYEQYF.

The chain is built from TRBV19 and TRBJ2-1; 13 bases are shared with TRBD2. The V and J ends lost 6 bases and 5 bases, in that order; junction bases with no gene match: 16. The length of the CDR3 is 19 residues. Germline V gives CDR1 LNHDA, CDR2 SQIVND (reference sequence). CDR3 nucleotides: TGTGCCAGTAGGAGAATTGGGGTCACTAGCGGGAGGGTTCACAATGAGCAGTTCTTC. Encoded protein: CASRRIGVTSGRVHNEQFF.

Regarding this clone: One junction end does not reproduce the germline sequence, and a read error may be involved. The V call is TRBV3-1 (or the pseudogene TRBV3-2), the J call TRBJ1-2; D is possibly TRBD1 (5 bases). The CDR3 sequence is 12 residues long. Germline V CDR1 and CDR2: LGHDT, YNNKEL (reference sequence). CDR3 protein: CASSQEFRGFDF. The CDR3 DNA is TGTGCCAGCAGCCAAGAATTTCGGGGGTTCGACTTC.

The chain links TRBV6-6 to TRBJ1-3; D remains ambiguous. CDR1 and CDR2 (germline): MNHNY, SVGAGI (reference sequence). The CDR3 length is 15 residues. V was pared by 3 bases and J by 7 bases, with 16 bases between. As DNA, the CDR3 is TGTGCCAGCAGTTATACCGACCGACTATCTAACACCATATATTTT. It is translated as CASSYTDRLSNTIYF.

The chain uses TRBV27 and TRBJ1-2; 10 positions match TRBD1. CDR3 length: 14 amino acids. After removal of 5 bases from V and 5 bases from J, the junction contained 5 bases not matched to a gene. Germline V lookup: CDR1 MNHEY, CDR2 SMNVEV (reference sequence). The CDR3 sequence is CASSPDRGLYGYTF. For the CDR3, the DNA is TGTGCCAGCAGTCCCGACAGGGGGCTATATGGCTACACCTTC.

This chain links TRBV9 with TRBJ2-2; perhaps TRBD2 as D (6 bases). Per germline, CDR1 SGDLS and CDR2 YYNGEE. Deletions cut 3 bases from V and 2 bases from J, with 17 bases between. CDR3 length: 17 amino acids. CDR3 nucleotides: TGTGCCAGCAGCGCCGAAACCGGGACTGACAACACCGGGGAGCTGTTTTTT. This sequence encodes CASSAETGTDNTGELFF.

This rearrangement joins TRBV18 to TRBJ1-2; perhaps TRBD1 as D (6 bases). This CDR3 is built from 18 residues. The germline V gene encodes CDR1 KGHSH and CDR2 LQKENI. Trimming left V 0 bases short and J 8 bases short, with 25 bases between. This chain's CDR3 is CASSPPYGRGAPSQGYTF. CDR3 DNA sequence: TGTGCCAGCTCACCACCGTATGGCAGGGGCGCCCCAAGTCAGGGCTACACCTTC.

V gene TRBV5-1 combines with J gene TRBJ2-3; a possible D gene is TRBD2 (5 bases). Trimming cost V 4 bases and J 4 bases, with 13 bases left between them. This CDR3 has 14 residues. Germline V gives CDR1 SGHRS, CDR2 YFSETQ. Here the CDR3 reads CASSAVATPDTQYF. The CDR3 region has the DNA TGCGCCAGCAGCGCGGTAGCGACGCCAGATACGCAGTATTTT.